This T cell receptor beta chain was retrieved from a study of tumor-infiltrating lymphocytes in oesophageal squamous cell carcinoma. One entry per CDR3 protein, called by TCRdb with MiXCR from the PCR reads. The sample gives more than 9,500 distinct CDR3 sequences, roughly 54% of which show up once; 34% is in the top ten. Trimming pared 0 bases from V and 1 base from J, leaving 14 bases between. The CDR3 totals 17 residues. Germline V gene lookup returns CDR1 SGHVS and CDR2 FQNEAQ. This clonotype was seen a few times. Sequences were obtained from esophageal tumor tissue. This TCR derives from a female donor with esophageal squamous cell carcinoma. This chain uses TRBV7-8 with TRBJ2-3; the D gene is possibly TRBD2 (5 bases). In nucleotides, the CDR3 is TGTGCCAGCAGCTTAGCCGTAGCAGGAGCGGGCACAGATACGCAGTATTTT. This translates into CASSLAVAGAGTDTQYF. The whole variable domain, filled in from reference TRBV7-8 and TRBJ2-3, reads GAGVSQSPRYKVAKRGQDVALRCDPISGHVSLFWYQQALGQGPEFLTYFQNEAQLDKSGLPSDRFFAERPEGSVSTLKIQRTQQEDSAVYLCASSLAVAGAGTDTQYFGPGTRLTVL.